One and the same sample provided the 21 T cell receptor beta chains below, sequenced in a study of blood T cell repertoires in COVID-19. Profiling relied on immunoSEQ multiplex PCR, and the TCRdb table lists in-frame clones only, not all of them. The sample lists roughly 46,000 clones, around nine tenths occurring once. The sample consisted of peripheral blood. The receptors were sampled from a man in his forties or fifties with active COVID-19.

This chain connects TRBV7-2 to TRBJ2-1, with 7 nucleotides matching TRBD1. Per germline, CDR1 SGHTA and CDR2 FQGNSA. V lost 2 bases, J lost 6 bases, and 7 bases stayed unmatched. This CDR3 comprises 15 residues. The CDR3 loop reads CASSLPPRTGNEQFF. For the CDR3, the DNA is TGTGCCAGCAGCTTACCACCCCGGACAGGCAATGAGCAGTTCTTC.

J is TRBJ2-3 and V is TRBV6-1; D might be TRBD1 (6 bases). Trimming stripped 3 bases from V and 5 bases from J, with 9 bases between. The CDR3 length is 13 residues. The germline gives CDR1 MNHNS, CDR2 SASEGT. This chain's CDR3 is CASSEGAGDTQYF. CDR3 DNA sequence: TGTGCCAGCAGTGAGGGGGCCGGAGATACGCAGTATTTT.

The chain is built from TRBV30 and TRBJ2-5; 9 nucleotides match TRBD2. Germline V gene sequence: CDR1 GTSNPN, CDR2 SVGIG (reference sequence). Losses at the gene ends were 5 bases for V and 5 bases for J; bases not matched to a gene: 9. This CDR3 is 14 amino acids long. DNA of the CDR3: TGTGCCTGGTGGAGGGCGGGAGGGGTCGAGACCCAGTACTTC. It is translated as CAWWRAGGVETQYF.

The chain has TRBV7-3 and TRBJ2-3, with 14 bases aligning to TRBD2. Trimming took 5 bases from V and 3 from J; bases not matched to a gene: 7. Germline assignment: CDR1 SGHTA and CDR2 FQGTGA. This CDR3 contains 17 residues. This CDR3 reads CASSTGLAGGRTDTQYF. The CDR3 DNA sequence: TGTGCCAGCAGCACTGGACTAGCGGGAGGACGTACAGATACGCAGTATTTT.

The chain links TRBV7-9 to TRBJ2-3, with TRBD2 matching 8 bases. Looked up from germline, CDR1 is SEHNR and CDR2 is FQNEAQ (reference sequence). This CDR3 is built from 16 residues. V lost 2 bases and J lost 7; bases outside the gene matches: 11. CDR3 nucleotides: TGTGCCAGCAGCTTATTGGGACGGGGGGGCCAAAATACGCAGTATTTT. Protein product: CASSLLGRGGQNTQYF.

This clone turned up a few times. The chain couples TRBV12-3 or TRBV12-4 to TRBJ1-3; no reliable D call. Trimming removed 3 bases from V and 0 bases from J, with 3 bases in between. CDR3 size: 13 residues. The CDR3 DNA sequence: TGTGCCAGCAGTTTCCTCTCTGGAAACACCATATATTTT. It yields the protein CASSFLSGNTIYF.

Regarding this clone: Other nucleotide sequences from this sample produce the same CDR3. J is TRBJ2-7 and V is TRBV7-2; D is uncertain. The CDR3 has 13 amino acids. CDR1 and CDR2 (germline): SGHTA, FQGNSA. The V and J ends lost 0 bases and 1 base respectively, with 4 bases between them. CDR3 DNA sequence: TGTGCCAGCAGCTTAGCCCAATCCTACGAGCAGTACTTC. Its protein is CASSLAQSYEQYF. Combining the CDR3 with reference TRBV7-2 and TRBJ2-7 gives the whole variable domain GAGVSQSPSNKVTEKGKDVELRCDPISGHTALYWYRQSLGQGLEFLIYFQGNSAPDKSGLPSDRFSAERTGGSVSTLTIQRTQQEDSAVYLCASSLAQSYEQYFGPGTRLTVT.

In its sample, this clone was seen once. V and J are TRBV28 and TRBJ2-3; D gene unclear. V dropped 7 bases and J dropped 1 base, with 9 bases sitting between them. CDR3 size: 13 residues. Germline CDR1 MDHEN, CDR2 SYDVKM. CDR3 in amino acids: CASTSPGTDTQYF. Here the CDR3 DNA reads TGTGCCAGCACCTCTCCCGGCACAGATACGCAGTATTTT.

CDR3 residues: CASRRYLAGTYEQYF. The CDR3 bases are TGTGCCAGCAGACGGTATTTAGCGGGGACCTACGAGCAGTACTTC. The V gene is TRBV5-5, the J gene TRBJ2-7; 8 bases agree with TRBD2. This CDR3 has 15 amino acids. Per the germline V gene, CDR1 is SGHKS and CDR2 is YYEKEE (reference sequence). V lost 5 bases and J lost 2; bases outside the gene matches: 9. Drawing the rest from reference TRBV5-5 and TRBJ2-7, the complete variable domain is DAGVTQSPTHLIKTRGQQVTLRCSPISGHKSVSWYQQVLGQGPQFIFQYYEKEERGRGNFPDRFSARQFPNYSSELNVNALLLGDSALYLCASRRYLAGTYEQYFGPGTRLTVT.

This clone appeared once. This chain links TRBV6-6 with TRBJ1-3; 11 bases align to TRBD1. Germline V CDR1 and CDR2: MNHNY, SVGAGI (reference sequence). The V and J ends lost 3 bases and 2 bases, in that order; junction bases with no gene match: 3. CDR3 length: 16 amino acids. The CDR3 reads CASSYGQGATGNTIYF. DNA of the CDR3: TGTGCCAGCAGTTATGGACAGGGGGCGACTGGAAACACCATATATTTT.

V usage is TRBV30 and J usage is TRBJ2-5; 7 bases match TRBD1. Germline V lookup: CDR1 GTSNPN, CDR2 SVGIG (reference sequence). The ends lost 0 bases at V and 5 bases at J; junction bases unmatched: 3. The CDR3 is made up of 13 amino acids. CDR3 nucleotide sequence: TGTGCCTGGAGTGTACAGGGGATGGAGACCCAGTACTTC. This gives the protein CAWSVQGMETQYF. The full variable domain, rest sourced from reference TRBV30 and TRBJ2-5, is SQTIHQWPATLVQPVGSPLSLECTVEGTSNPNLYWYRQAAGRGLQLLFYSVGIGQISSEVPQNLSASRPQDRQFILSSKKLLLSDSGFYLCAWSVQGMETQYFGPGTRLLVL.

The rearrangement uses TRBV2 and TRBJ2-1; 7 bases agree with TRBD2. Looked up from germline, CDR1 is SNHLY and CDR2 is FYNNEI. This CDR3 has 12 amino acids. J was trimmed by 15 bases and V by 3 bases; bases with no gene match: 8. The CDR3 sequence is CASSESGLTWFF. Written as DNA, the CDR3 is TGTGCCAGCAGTGAGTCGGGACTAACGTGGTTCTTC.

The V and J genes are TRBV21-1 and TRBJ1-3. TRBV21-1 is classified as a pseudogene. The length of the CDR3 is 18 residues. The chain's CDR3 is CASSKVEGIPLSGNTIYF. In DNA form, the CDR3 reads TGTGCCAGCAGCAAAGTGGAGGGAATCCCGTTATCTGGAAACACCATATATTTT.

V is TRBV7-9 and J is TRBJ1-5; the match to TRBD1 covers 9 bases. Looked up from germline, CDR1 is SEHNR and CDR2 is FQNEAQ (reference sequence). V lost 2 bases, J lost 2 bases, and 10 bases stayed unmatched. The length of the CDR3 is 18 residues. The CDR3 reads CASSLMATGGGRNQPQHF. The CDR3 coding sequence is TGTGCCAGCAGCTTAATGGCGACAGGGGGGGGTCGCAATCAGCCCCAGCATTTT.

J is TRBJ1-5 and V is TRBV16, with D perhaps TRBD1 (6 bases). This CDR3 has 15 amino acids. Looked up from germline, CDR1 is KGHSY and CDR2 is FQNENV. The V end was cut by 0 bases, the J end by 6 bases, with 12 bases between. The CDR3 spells CASSQSGAGLQPQHF. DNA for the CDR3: TGTGCCAGCAGCCAATCGGGGGCAGGGCTTCAGCCCCAGCATTTT.

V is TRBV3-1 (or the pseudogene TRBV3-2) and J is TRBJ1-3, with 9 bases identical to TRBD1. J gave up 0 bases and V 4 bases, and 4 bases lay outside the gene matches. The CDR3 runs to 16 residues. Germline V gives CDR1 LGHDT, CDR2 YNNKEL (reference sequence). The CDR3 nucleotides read TGTGCCAGCAGCCCTCCGACAGGGGGCTCTGGAAACACCATATATTTT. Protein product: CASSPPTGGSGNTIYF.

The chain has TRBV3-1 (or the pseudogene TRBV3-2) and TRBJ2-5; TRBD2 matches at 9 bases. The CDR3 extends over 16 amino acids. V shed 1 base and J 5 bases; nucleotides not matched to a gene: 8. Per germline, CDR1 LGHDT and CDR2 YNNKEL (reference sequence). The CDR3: CASSQVAGDLGETQYF. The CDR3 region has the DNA TGTGCCAGCAGCCAAGTAGCGGGGGACCTCGGGGAGACCCAGTACTTC.

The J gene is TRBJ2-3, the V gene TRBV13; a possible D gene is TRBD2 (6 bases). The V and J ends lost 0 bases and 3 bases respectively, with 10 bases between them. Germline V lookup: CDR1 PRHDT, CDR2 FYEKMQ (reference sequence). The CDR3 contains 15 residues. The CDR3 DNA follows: TGTGCCAGCAGCTTAGGGGAGGGGAGGACAGATACGCAGTATTTT. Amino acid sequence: CASSLGEGRTDTQYF.

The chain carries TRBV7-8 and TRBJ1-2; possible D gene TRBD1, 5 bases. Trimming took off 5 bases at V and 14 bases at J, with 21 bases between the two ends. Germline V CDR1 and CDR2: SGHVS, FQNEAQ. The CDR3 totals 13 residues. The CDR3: CASSPGLLYGGTF. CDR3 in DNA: TGTGCCAGCAGCCCAGGACTGCTCTATGGGGGGACCTTC. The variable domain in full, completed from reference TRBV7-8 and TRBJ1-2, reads GAGVSQSPRYKVAKRGQDVALRCDPISGHVSLFWYQQALGQGPEFLTYFQNEAQLDKSGLPSDRFFAERPEGSVSTLKIQRTQQEDSAVYLCASSPGLLYGGTFGSGTRLTVV.

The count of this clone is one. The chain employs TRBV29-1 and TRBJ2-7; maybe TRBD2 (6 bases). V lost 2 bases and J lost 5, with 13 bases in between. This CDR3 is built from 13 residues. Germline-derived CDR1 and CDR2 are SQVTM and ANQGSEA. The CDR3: CSVEPSGEDEQYF. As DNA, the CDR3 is TGCAGCGTTGAACCGTCCGGGGAGGACGAGCAGTACTTC.

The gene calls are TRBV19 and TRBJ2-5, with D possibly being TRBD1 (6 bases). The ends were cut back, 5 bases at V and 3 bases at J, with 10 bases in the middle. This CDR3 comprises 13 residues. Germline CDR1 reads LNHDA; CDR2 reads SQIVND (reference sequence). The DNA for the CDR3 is TGTGCCAGTAGTGAGAACAGGGAAGAGACCCAGTACTTC. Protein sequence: CASSENREETQYF.